The clone carrying this TCR beta chain came up a few times. This entry is derived from a study of identical twins. V was clipped by 2 bases and J by 0 bases, with 11 bases between them. Germline V lookup: CDR1 SGHTA, CDR2 FQGTGA. The CDR3 spans 15 residues. TCRdb analysed the 5' RACE reads with MiXCR anew, one entry per CDR3 protein. In the table there are approximately 700,000 distinct CDR3 sequences, about 18% of which are singletons. The same specimen was also included in a second study, on T cells expressing NK-cell markers.

Material for sequencing was PBMCs. This TCR derives from a woman aged 18-35 years in good health. The rearrangement joins TRBV7-3 to TRBJ2-7, with D possibly matching TRBD2 (5 bases). The CDR3 coding sequence is TGTGCCAGCAGCTTAGGGGTAGGAGGCTCCTACGAGCAGTACTTC. This encodes CASSLGVGGSYEQYF.